This T cell receptor (beta chain) derives from a study of post-analysis software for immune sequencing data. As for the study in general: Progressive-relapsing, secondary progressive and relapsing-remitting multiple sclerosis were among the disease courses included.

Findings and caveats of the study: There were a handful of TRBV segments more frequent in patients than controls, and TRBV5-6, TRBV5-1 and TRBV20-1 were among them. F measure grouped same-batch samples tightly together. The study found significantly lower normalized Chao1 diversity in multiple sclerosis patients than in controls.

This clonotype was detected only a few times. Its matching antigen is unknown. Compared with germline, one end of the junction differs, possibly owing to a read error. TCR beta libraries were prepared from cDNA with unique molecular identifiers. From approximately 0.95 to 9.8 million T cells, roughly 540,000 cDNA molecules were obtained. TCRdb analysed the PCR reads with MiXCR anew, one entry per CDR3 protein. The sample includes hundreds of thousands of distinct CDR3 sequences, roughly three fifths of them seen just once. CDR1 is LNHNV, CDR2 YYDKDF, per germline (reference sequence). This CDR3 comprises 16 residues.

The V and J genes are TRBV15 and TRBJ2-1; D tentatively reads TRBD1 or TRBD2 (6 bases each). The sequencing input was blood. The sequence came from a girl aged 2-10 years with multiple sclerosis. In nucleotides, the CDR3 is TGTGCCACCAGCAGACGCGCCGGGGGCTCCCACAATGAGCAGTTCTTC. Its translation: CATSRRAGGSHNEQFF.